Each of the 14 T cell receptor beta chains below was sequenced from the same sample in a study of cytomegalovirus exposure and HLA in healthy donors. PCR was performed using 60 Vbeta and 13 Jbeta primers. Sequencing used immunoSEQ multiplex PCR; TCRdb keeps in-frame clones, though not all of them. The sample shows about 90,000 clones, approximately 84% of them seen only once. Sequenced sample: PBMCs. These TCRs come from a man between 18 and 35 years old in good health and CMV-seronegative.

V gene TRBV13 combines with J gene TRBJ2-3; 8 positions agree with TRBD2. Germline CDR1 is PRHDT and CDR2 is FYEKMQ (reference sequence). J was trimmed by 5 bases and V by 3 bases; bases with no gene match: 4. The CDR3 covers 14 residues. The chain's CDR3 is CASSFPREGDTQYF. The CDR3 DNA is TGTGCCAGCAGCTTTCCCCGGGAGGGAGATACGCAGTATTTT.

This sequence joins TRBV27 and TRBJ1-5, with D unresolved. CDR1 MNHEY and CDR2 SMNVEV come from the germline V gene (reference sequence). CDR3 size: 13 residues. The V and J ends lost 0 bases and 5 bases respectively, with 5 bases between them. The CDR3 sequence is CASSLSLDQPQHF. Here the CDR3 DNA reads TGTGCCAGCAGTTTATCCCTTGATCAGCCCCAGCATTTT.

The chain uses TRBV19 and TRBJ2-5; 11 bases map to TRBD1. Germline V gene lookup returns CDR1 LNHDA and CDR2 SQIVND (reference sequence). The ends lost 5 bases at V and 0 bases at J; junction bases unmatched: 2. This CDR3 has 15 residues. CDR3 coding DNA: TGTGCCAGTAGTTCGGGACAGGGGGACCAAGAGACCCAGTACTTC. It is translated as CASSSGQGDQETQYF.

The J gene is TRBJ1-2, the V gene TRBV5-6; D gene unclear. Germline V gene lookup returns CDR1 SGHDT and CDR2 YYEEEE. Between the trimmed V and J ends, which lost 4 bases and 4 bases, there was a span of 11 bases. This CDR3 contains 13 residues. The CDR3 sequence: CASSPGATYGYTF. The DNA of the CDR3 is TGTGCCAGCAGCCCGGGAGCCACCTATGGCTACACCTTC.

The rearrangement links TRBV7-2 to TRBJ2-1; TRBD2 aligns across 8 bases. The V gene's germline CDR1 is SGHTA and CDR2 FQGNSA. The CDR3 sequence is 16 residues long. Trimming cost V 1 base and J 8 bases; bases outside gene matches: 10. The CDR3 loop reads CASSLGRRLAGDEQFF. The CDR3 DNA sequence: TGTGCCAGCAGCTTAGGACGGCGGCTAGCGGGCGATGAGCAGTTCTTC.

The chain is built from TRBV5-6 and TRBJ1-4, with D tentatively TRBD1 (5 bases). The CDR3 sequence is 13 residues long. The germline V gene encodes CDR1 SGHDT and CDR2 YYEEEE. Deletions cut 6 bases from V and 8 bases from J, with 14 bases between. The CDR3 DNA sequence: TGTGCCAGCACTGGCCAGGGAAGGGAAAAACTGTTTTTT. This translates into CASTGQGREKLFF.

V is TRBV7-9 and J is TRBJ1-1, with a tentative D call TRBD1 (5 bases). V dropped 5 bases and J dropped 11 bases, with 15 bases sitting between them. Germline CDR1 SEHNR, CDR2 FQNEAQ (reference sequence). The CDR3 is made up of 12 amino acids. Here the CDR3 reads CASSGAGLPAFF. The DNA for the CDR3 is TGTGCCAGCAGCGGTGCGGGGCTGCCCGCTTTCTTT.

As concerns this clone: The CDR3 carries no conserved terminal phenylalanine or tryptophan, so it likely arises from a read error. V is TRBV5-6 and J is TRBJ1-2, with 12 positions matching TRBD1. V trimming: 4 bases; J trimming: 6 bases; junction bases outside the gene matches: 7. The CDR3 runs 15 residues. Per the germline V gene, CDR1 is SGHDT and CDR2 is YYEEEE. CDR3 coding DNA: TGTGCCAGCAGCGGAACGGGACAGGGGGCTGATGGCTACACCGTC. As protein: CASSGTGQGADGYTV.

The CDR3: CASSRTRVTETQYF. The CDR3 nucleotides read TGTGCCAGCAGCCGCACCAGGGTCACAGAGACCCAGTACTTC. This sequence joins TRBV9 and TRBJ2-5; TRBD1 is a possible D gene (5 bases). This CDR3 region has 14 residues. Per germline, CDR1 SGDLS and CDR2 YYNGEE. Trimming left V 4 bases short and J 4 bases short, with 14 bases between.

The V gene is TRBV30, the J gene TRBJ1-1, with a tentative D call TRBD1 (5 bases). Germline CDR1 and CDR2: GTSNPN and SVGIG (reference sequence). Trimming removed 5 bases at V and 1 base at J, with 11 bases between. CDR3 length equals 13 residues. The CDR3 loop reads CAWFRTQNTEAFF. The CDR3 DNA reads as TGTGCCTGGTTCCGGACACAGAACACTGAAGCTTTCTTT.

This rearrangement joins TRBV6-5 to TRBJ1-3; D gene unclear. The CDR3 has 13 amino acids. In germline, CDR1 is MNHEY, CDR2 SVGAGI. V lost 7 bases and J lost 4, with 11 bases in between. The CDR3 coding sequence is TGTGCCAGCACCGACTCCCTAGGAAACACCATATATTTT. It specifies CASTDSLGNTIYF.

The chain uses TRBV9 and TRBJ2-7; tentatively, D is TRBD2 (6 bases). The germline V gene encodes CDR1 SGDLS and CDR2 YYNGEE. The CDR3 consists of 14 residues. Between the trimmed V and J ends, which lost 2 bases and 3 bases, there was a span of 12 bases. CDR3 region: CASSVAGLGYEQYF. Here the CDR3 DNA reads TGTGCCAGCAGCGTTGCGGGGCTAGGCTACGAGCAGTACTTC.

The chain employs TRBV30 and TRBJ2-1, with TRBD1 matching over 10 bases. The CDR3 is 12 amino acids. J lost 9 bases, V lost 5 bases, and 4 bases had no gene match. The germline CDR1 and CDR2 sequences are GTSNPN and SVGIG (reference sequence). CDR3 coding DNA: TGTGCCTGGGGGGGACAGGGGAGTGAGCAGTTCTTC. Its translation: CAWGGQGSEQFF.

V usage is TRBV7-2 and J usage is TRBJ1-5; D gene unclear. V was pared by 5 bases and J by 2 bases, with 10 bases between. This CDR3 comprises 14 residues. CDR1 SGHTA and CDR2 FQGNSA come from the germline V gene. CDR3 coding DNA: TGTGCCAGCAGCGTTGACAATGGCAATCAGCCCCAGCATTTT. This encodes CASSVDNGNQPQHF.